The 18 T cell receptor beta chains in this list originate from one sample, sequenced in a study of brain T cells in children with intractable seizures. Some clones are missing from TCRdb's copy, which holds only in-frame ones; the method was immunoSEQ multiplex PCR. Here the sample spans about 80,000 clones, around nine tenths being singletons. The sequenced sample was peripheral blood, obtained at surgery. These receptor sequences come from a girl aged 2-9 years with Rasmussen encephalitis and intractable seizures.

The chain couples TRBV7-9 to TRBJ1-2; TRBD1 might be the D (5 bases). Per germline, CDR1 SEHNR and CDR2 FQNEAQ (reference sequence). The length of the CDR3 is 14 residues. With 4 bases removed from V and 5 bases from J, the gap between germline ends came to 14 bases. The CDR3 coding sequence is TGTGCCAGCAGCTCCACAGGCAGGGAGTATGGCTACACCTTC. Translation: CASSSTGREYGYTF.

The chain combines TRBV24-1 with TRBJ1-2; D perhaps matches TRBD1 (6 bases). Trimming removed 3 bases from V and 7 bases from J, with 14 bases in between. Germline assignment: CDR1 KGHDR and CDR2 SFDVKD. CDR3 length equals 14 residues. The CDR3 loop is CATSDPGQVGGYTF. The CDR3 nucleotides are TGTGCCACCAGTGATCCGGGACAAGTTGGTGGCTACACCTTC.

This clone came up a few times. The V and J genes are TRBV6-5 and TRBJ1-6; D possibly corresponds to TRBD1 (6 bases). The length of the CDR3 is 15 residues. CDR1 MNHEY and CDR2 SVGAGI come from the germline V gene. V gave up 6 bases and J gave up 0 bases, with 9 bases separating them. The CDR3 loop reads CASRRGGSYNSPLHF. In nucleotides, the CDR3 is TGTGCCAGCAGAAGGGGGGGCTCCTATAATTCACCCCTCCACTTT.

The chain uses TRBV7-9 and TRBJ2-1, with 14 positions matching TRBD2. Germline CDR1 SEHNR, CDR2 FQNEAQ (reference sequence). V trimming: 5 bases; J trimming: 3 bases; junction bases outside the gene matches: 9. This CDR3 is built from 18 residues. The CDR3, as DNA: TGTGCCAGCAGCGCCGGGACTAGCGGGAGTAGGGGCTACAATGAGCAGTTCTTC. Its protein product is CASSAGTSGSRGYNEQFF. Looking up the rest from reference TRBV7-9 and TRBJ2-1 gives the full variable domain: DTGVSQNPRHKITKRGQNVTFRCDPISEHNRLYWYRQTLGQGPEFLTYFQNEAQLEKSRLLSDRFSAERPKGSFSTLEIQRTEQGDSAMYLCASSAGTSGSRGYNEQFFGPGTRLTVL.

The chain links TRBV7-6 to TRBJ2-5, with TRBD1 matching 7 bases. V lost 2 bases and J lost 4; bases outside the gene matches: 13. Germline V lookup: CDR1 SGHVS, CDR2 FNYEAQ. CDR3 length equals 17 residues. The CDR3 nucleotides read TGTGCCAGCAGCTTAAAGGCGACACAGGGGCTAGGAGAGACCCAGTACTTC. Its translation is CASSLKATQGLGETQYF. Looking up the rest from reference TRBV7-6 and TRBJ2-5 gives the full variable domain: GAGVSQSPRYKVTKRGQDVALRCDPISGHVSLYWYRQALGQGPEFLTYFNYEAQQDKSGLPNDRFSAERPEGSISTLTIQRTEQRDSAMYRCASSLKATQGLGETQYFGPGTRLLVL.

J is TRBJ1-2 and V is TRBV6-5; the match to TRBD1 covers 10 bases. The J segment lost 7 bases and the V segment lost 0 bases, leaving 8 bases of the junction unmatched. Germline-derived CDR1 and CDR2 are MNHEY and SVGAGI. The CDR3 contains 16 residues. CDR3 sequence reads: CASSYSLGQGVGGYTF. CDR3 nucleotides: TGTGCCAGCAGTTACTCCCTCGGACAGGGGGTGGGTGGCTACACCTTC.

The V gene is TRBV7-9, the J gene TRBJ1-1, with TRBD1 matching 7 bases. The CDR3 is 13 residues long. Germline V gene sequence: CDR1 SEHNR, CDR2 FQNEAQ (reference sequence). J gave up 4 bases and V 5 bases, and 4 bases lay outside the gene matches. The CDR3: CASSTTGVTEAFF. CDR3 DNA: TGTGCCAGCAGCACAACAGGGGTCACTGAAGCTTTCTTT.

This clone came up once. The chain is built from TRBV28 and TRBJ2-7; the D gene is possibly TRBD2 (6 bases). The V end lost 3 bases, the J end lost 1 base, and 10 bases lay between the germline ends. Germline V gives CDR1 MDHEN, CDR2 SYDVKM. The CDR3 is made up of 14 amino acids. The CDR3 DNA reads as TGTGCCAGCAGTTTTGGCGGGGCGTCCTACGAGCAGTACTTC. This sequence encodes CASSFGGASYEQYF.

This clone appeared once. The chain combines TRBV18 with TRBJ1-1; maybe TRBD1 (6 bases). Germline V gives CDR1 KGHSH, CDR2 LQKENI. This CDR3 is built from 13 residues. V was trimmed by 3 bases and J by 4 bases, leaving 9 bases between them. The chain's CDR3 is CASSPGAGTEAFF. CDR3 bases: TGTGCCAGCTCACCGGGGGCGGGCACTGAAGCTTTCTTT.

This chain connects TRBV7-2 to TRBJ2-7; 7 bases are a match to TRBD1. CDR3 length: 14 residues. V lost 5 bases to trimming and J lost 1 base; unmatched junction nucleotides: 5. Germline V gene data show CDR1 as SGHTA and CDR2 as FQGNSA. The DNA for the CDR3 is TGTGCCAGCAGCATCGGACAGGATTCCTACGAGCAGTACTTC. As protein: CASSIGQDSYEQYF.

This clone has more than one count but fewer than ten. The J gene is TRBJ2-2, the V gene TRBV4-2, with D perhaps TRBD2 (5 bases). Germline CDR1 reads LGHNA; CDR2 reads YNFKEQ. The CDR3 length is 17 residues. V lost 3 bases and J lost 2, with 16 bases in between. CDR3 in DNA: TGTGCCAGCAGCCACAATGAGTGGGGAGATAACACCGGGGAGCTGTTTTTT. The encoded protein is CASSHNEWGDNTGELFF.

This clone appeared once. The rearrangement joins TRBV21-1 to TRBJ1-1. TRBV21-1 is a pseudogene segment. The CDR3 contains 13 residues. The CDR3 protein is CASRINKRAEAFF. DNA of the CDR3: TGTGCCAGCAGAATTAACAAAAGGGCTGAAGCTTTCTTT.

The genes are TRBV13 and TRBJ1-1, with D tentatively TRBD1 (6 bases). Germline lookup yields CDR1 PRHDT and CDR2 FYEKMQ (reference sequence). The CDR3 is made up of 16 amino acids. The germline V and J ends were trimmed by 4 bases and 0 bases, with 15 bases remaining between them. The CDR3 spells CASSSRRGPMNTEAFF. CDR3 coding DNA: TGTGCCAGCAGCTCCCGCCGGGGGCCGATGAACACTGAAGCTTTCTTT.

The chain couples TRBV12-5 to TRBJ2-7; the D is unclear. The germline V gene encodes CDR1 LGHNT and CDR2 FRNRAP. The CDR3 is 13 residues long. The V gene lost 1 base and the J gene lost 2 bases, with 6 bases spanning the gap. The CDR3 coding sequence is TGTGCTAGTGGTTTGGACCGGCCCTACGAGCAGTACTTC. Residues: CASGLDRPYEQYF.

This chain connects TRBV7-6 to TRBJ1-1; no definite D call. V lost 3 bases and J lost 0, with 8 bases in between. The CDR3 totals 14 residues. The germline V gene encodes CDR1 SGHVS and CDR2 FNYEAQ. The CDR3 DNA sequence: TGTGCCAGCAGCTTCGGCCAGCTGAACACTGAAGCTTTCTTT. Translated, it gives CASSFGQLNTEAFF.

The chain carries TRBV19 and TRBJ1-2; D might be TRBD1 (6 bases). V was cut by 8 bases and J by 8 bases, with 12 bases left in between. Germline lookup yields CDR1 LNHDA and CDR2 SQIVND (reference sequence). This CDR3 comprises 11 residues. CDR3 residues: CASGAGAGYTF. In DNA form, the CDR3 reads TGTGCCAGTGGGGCAGGGGCAGGCTACACCTTC. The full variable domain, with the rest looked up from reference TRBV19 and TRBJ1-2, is DGGITQSPKYLFRKEGQNVTLSCEQNLNHDAMYWYRQDPGQGLRLIYYSQIVNDFQKGDIAEGYSVSREKKESFPLTVTSAQKNPTAFYLCASGAGAGYTFGSGTRLTVV.

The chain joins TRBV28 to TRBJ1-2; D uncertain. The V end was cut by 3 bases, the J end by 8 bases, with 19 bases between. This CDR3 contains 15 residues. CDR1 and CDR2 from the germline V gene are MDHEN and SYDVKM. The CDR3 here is CASSFGDKLSRGYTF. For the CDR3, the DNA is TGTGCCAGCAGTTTCGGGGATAAGCTTTCTCGGGGCTACACCTTC.

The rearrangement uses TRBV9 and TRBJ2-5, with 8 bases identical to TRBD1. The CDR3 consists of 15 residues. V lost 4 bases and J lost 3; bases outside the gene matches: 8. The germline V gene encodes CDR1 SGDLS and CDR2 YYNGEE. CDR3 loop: CASSPRTGLEETQYF. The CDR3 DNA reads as TGTGCCAGCAGCCCCCGGACAGGGTTAGAAGAGACCCAGTACTTC.